This T cell receptor (beta chain) was identified during a study of shared clonotypes between healthy human individuals. To note about this clone: The identical CDR3 is also encoded by other nucleotide sequences in the sample.

Sequencing was performed with immunoSEQ multiplex PCR; in TCRdb, only in-frame clones are kept and a portion is missing. The sample shows about 1,900,000 clones, just under 95% of them seen only once. Positively selected for CCR7, the CD45RO-negative cells used as naive CD8 cells excluded terminally differentiated effector memory CD45RA+ cells. This CDR3 has 12 residues. V lost 5 bases to trimming and J lost 7 bases, with 8 bases between them. Germline lookup yields CDR1 MNHEY and CDR2 SMNVEV (reference sequence). V is TRBV27 and J is TRBJ2-2; D unresolved. Sequenced material: naive CD8+ T cells sorted from blood. This sequence was found in a man younger than 30 in good health. CDR3 sequence (DNA): TGTGCCAGCAGTCTACCAGGCGGGGAGCTGTTTTTT. It encodes CASSLPGGELFF.